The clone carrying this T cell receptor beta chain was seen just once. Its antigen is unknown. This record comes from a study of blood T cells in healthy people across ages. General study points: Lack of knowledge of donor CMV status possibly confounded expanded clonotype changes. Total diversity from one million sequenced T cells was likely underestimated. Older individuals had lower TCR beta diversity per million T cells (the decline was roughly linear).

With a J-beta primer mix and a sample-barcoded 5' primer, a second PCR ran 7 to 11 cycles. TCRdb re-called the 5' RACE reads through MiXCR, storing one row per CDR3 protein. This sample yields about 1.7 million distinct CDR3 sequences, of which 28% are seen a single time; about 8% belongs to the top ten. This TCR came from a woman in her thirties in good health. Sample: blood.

The CDR3 DNA reads as TGTGCCAGCAGCCCCGGGAGGTCGCGGGGCACAGATACGCAGTATTTT. Translation: CASSPGRSRGTDTQYF. The chain carries TRBV9 and TRBJ2-3; TRBD2 matches 7 bases. This CDR3 region has 16 residues. Germline V gene data show CDR1 as SGDLS and CDR2 as YYNGEE. The trim removed 4 bases at V and 1 base at J, leaving 9 bases unmatched.